This passage covers 6 T cell receptor beta chains from one sample sequenced in a study of beta chain features in type 1 diabetes. These receptors are not linked to any known antigen. The entirety of the isolated RNA underwent reverse transcription, so expressed TCRB transcripts were sequenced. Clones were sequenced by immunoSEQ multiplex PCR, and TCRdb holds only the in-frame ones, with some missing. The sample holds around 340,000 clones; 7% to 10% are singletons and the top ten take about 1%. Regarding the study as a whole: Researchers report that Type 1 diabetes patients had moderately but significantly shorter TCRB CDR3s across all four CD4+ subsets.

The sequencing sample was made of central memory CD4+ T cells from blood. These receptors all stem from a man aged 25 to 40 with type 1 diabetes.

This clone has just a few counts. This sequence joins TRBV29-1 and TRBJ2-3; maybe TRBD2 (7 bases). The germline V gene has CDR1 SQVTM and CDR2 ANQGSEA. This CDR3 has 14 residues. V lost 3 bases and J lost 4, with 14 bases in between. CDR3 sequence (DNA): TGCAGCGTTGATCTGGCGGGGGCGGCAGATACGCAGTATTTT. This sequence encodes CSVDLAGAADTQYF.

This clone occurred a few times. In nucleotides, the CDR3 is TGCGCCAGCAGCTTCCGACAGAACATGAACACTGAAGCTTTCTTT. Translation gives CASSFRQNMNTEAFF. The chain employs TRBV5-1 and TRBJ1-1; D might be TRBD1 (5 bases). CDR3 size: 15 residues. Germline loops: CDR1 SGHRS, CDR2 YFSETQ. V lost 2 bases and J lost 0, with 11 bases in between.

This clone was picked up many times. V gene TRBV29-1 combines with J gene TRBJ1-4; D unresolved. Trimming removed 1 base at V and 8 bases at J, with 5 bases between. CDR1 and CDR2 from the germline V gene are SQVTM and ANQGSEA. This CDR3 has 11 amino acids. This CDR3 reads CSVEVQEKLFF. The DNA of the CDR3 is TGCAGCGTTGAAGTACAGGAAAAACTGTTTTTT. Full variable domain (outside the CDR3, taken from reference TRBV29-1 and TRBJ1-4): SAVISQKPSRDICQRGTSLTIQCQVDSQVTMMFWYRQQPGQSLTLIATANQGSEATYESGFVIDKFPISRPNLTFSTLTVSNMSPEDSSIYLCSVEVQEKLFFGSGTQLSVL.

The V and J genes are TRBV29-1 and TRBJ1-1; TRBD1 might be the D (5 bases). The CDR3 consists of 15 residues. The germline CDR1 and CDR2 sequences are SQVTM and ANQGSEA. Trimming stripped 7 bases from V and 2 bases from J, with 20 bases between. The CDR3 is CSARLLEGINTEAFF. CDR3 nucleotides: TGCAGCGCCCGCTTGTTGGAGGGGATCAACACTGAAGCTTTCTTT.

Concerning this clone: Other DNA sequences in the same sample also yield this CDR3. CDR3 in DNA: TGCAGCGTTGGGCAACGGGAGCTGGGCTACACCTTC. Its translation is CSVGQRELGYTF. The rearrangement joins TRBV29-1 to TRBJ1-2; D unresolved. This CDR3 is built from 12 residues. CDR1 is SQVTM, CDR2 ANQGSEA, per germline. Trimming took 4 bases from V and 8 from J, leaving 14 bases between them.

This clone has a handful of counts. J is TRBJ2-2 and V is TRBV7-6; 11 bases are a match to TRBD2. J lost 10 bases, V lost 7 bases, and 14 bases had no gene match. The CDR3 extends over 16 amino acids. The germline V gene has CDR1 SGHVS and CDR2 FNYEAQ. The CDR3 DNA reads as TGTGCCAGCACCTCCACACGTCTAGCGGGGGGTGTGGAGCTGTTTTTT. Translated: CASTSTRLAGGVELFF.